These T cell receptor beta chains were read from a single sample in a study of T cell responses to AZD1222 COVID-19 vaccine. Data came from immunoSEQ multiplex PCR; TCRdb stores just in-frame clones and leaves some out. The sample contains tens of thousands of clones, about 92% of which appear only once. The specimen was peripheral blood, collected 28 days after the second AZD1222 dose. Source of these receptors: an adult who received the AZD1222 COVID-19 vaccine. The CDR3 runs from the conserved cysteine through the conserved F or W. The order of the fields is D gene, J gene, V gene, CDR3 protein. D genes are given only for firm matches.

d_call: NA; j_call: TRBJ1-1; v_call: TRBV2; cdr3_aa: CASSVLAEAFF
d_call: TRBD1; j_call: TRBJ2-5; v_call: TRBV24-1; cdr3_aa: CATSDLPGQGQETQYF
d_call: NA; j_call: TRBJ2-7; v_call: TRBV11-2; cdr3_aa: CASSLNNGLYEQYF
d_call: TRBD2; j_call: TRBJ2-7; v_call: TRBV4-2; cdr3_aa: CASSQETASGSYEQYF
d_call: NA; j_call: TRBJ2-7; v_call: TRBV11-1; cdr3_aa: CASSLVQGLRGEQYF
d_call: NA; j_call: TRBJ1-2; v_call: TRBV4-1; cdr3_aa: CASSQGDGTHGYTF
d_call: NA; j_call: TRBJ1-2; v_call: TRBV9; cdr3_aa: CASSRPGGGRYTF
d_call: NA; j_call: TRBJ1-4; v_call: TRBV15; cdr3_aa: CATSSGGAAEKLFF
d_call: NA; j_call: TRBJ2-1; v_call: TRBV7-6; cdr3_aa: CASSSSQGNEQFF
d_call: NA; j_call: TRBJ1-2; v_call: TRBV11-2; cdr3_aa: CASHLRAGREYGYTF
d_call: NA; j_call: TRBJ1-5; v_call: TRBV19; cdr3_aa: CASSLQGDSNQPQHF
d_call: TRBD1; j_call: TRBJ2-2; v_call: TRBV10-2; cdr3_aa: CASSSGQGTGELFF
d_call: NA; j_call: TRBJ2-5; v_call: TRBV7-2; cdr3_aa: CASSLNSRETQYF
d_call: NA; j_call: TRBJ2-7; v_call: TRBV6-2/TRBV6-3; cdr3_aa: CASSYYYRAYEQYF
d_call: NA; j_call: TRBJ2-3; v_call: TRBV24-1; cdr3_aa: CATSDSSDTDTQYF
d_call: NA; j_call: TRBJ2-2; v_call: TRBV2; cdr3_aa: CASRSGLNTGELFF
d_call: NA; j_call: TRBJ2-3; v_call: TRBV7-2; cdr3_aa: CASSPRRSSTLTDTQYF
d_call: NA; j_call: TRBJ2-5; v_call: TRBV7-2; cdr3_aa: CASSLAVGDQETQYF